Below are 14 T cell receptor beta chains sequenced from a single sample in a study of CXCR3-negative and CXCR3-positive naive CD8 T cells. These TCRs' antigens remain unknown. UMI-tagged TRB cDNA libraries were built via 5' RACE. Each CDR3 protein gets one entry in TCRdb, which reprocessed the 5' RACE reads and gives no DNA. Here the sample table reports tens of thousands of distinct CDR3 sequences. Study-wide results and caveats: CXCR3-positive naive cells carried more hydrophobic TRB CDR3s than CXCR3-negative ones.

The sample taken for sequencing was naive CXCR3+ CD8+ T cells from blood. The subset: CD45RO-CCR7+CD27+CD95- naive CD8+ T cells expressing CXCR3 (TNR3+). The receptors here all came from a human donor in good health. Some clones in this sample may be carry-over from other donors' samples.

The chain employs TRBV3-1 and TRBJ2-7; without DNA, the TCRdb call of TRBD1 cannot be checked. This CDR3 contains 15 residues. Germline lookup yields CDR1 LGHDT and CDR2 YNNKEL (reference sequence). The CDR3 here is CASSQMDRATYEQYF.

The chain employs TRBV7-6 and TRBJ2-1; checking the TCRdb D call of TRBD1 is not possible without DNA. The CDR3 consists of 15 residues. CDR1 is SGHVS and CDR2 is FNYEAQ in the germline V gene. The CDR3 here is CASSLGGGLDNEQFF.

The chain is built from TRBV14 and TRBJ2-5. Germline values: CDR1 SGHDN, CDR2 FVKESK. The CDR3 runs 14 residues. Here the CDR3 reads CASSPPTGRWTQYF.

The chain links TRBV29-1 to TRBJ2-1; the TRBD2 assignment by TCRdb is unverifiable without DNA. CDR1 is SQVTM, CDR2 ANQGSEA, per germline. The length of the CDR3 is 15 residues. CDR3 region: CSVENRGGHVNEQFF.

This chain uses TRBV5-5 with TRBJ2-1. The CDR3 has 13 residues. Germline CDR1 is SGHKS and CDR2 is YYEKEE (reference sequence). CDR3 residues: CASSTDFYNEQFF.

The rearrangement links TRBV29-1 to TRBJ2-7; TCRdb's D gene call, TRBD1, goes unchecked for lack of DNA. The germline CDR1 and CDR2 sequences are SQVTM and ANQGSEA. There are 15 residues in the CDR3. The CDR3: CSVEGARGLSYEQYF.

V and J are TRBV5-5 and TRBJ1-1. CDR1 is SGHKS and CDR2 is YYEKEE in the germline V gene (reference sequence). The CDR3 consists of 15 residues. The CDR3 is CASSLGGVLGTEAFF. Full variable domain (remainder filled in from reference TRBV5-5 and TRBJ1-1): DAGVTQSPTHLIKTRGQQVTLRCSPISGHKSVSWYQQVLGQGPQFIFQYYEKEERGRGNFPDRFSARQFPNYSSELNVNALLLGDSALYLCASSLGGVLGTEAFFGQGTRLTVV.

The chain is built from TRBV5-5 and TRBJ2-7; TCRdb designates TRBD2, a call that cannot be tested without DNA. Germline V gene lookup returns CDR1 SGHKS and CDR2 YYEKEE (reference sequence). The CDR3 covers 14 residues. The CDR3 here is CASSIRPALYEQYF.

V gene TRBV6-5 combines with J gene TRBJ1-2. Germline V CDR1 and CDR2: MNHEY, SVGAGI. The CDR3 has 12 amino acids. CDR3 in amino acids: CASTQGGGGYTF.

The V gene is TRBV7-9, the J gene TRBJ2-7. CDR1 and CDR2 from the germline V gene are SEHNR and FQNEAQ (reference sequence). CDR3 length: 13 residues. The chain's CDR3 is CASSLGRVHEQYF.

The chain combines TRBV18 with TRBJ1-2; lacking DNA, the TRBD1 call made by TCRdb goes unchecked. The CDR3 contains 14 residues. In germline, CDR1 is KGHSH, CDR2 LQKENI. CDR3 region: CAVSEGQGYYGYTF.

CDR3 residues: CASSTGLGSNEQFF. The V and J genes are TRBV5-1 and TRBJ2-1; no DNA is available, so the TRBD2 call from TCRdb remains unchecked. Germline V gene data show CDR1 as SGHRS and CDR2 as YFSETQ. CDR3 length equals 14 residues.

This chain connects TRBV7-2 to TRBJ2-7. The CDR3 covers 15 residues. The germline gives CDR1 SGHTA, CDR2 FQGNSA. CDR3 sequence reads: CASASRLAASYEQYF.

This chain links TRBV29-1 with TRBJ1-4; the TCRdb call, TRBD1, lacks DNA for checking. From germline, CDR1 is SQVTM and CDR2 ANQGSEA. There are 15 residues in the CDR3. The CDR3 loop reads CSVGSRVQGSEKLFF. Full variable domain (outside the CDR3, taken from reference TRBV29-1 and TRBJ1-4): SAVISQKPSRDICQRGTSLTIQCQVDSQVTMMFWYRQQPGQSLTLIATANQGSEATYESGFVIDKFPISRPNLTFSTLTVSNMSPEDSSIYLCSVGSRVQGSEKLFFGSGTQLSVL.